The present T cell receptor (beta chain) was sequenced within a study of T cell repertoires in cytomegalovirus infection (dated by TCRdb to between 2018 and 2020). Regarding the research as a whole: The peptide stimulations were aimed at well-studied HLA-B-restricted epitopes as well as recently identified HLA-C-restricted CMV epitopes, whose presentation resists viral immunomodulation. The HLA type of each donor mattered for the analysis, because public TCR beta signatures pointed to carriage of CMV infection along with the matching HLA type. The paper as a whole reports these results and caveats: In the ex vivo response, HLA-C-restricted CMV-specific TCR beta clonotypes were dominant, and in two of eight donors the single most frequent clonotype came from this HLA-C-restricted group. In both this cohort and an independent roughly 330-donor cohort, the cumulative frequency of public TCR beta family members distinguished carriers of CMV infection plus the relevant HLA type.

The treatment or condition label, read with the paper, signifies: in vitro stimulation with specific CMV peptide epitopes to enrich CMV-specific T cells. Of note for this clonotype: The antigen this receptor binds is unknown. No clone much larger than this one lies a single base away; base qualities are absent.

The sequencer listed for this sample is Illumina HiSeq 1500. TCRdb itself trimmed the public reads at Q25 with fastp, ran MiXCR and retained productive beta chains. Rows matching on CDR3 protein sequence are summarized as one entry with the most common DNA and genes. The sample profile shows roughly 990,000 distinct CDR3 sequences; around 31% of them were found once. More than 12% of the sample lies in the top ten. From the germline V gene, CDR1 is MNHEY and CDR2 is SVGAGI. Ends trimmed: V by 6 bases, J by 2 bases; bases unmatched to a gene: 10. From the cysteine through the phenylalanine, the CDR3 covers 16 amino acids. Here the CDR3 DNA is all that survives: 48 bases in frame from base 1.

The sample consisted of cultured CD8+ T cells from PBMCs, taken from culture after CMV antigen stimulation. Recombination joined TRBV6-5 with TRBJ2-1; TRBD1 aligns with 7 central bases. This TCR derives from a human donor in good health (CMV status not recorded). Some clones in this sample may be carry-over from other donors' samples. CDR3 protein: CASRNDRAQPYNEQFF. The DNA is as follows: TGTGCCAGCAGGAATGACAGGGCCCAGCCCTACAATGAGCAGTTCTTC.